A selection of T cell receptor beta chains follows, all from one sample in a study of shared clonotypes between healthy human individuals. Profiled with immunoSEQ multiplex PCR; TCRdb holds only in-frame clones, not every one. The sample includes some 2 million clones, about 95% of them seen just once. Sequenced material: naive CD8+ T cells sorted from blood. The source of these receptors is a man in his late teens or twenties in good health. Both conserved end residues are part of each CDR3. The D gene is left open where the match is weak. Some rows mark clone size as missing; the rest say once, few, many or name a class of expanded clone.

d_call,v_call,clone_size,j_call,cdr3_nt,cdr3_aa
TRBD1,TRBV9,-,TRBJ2-5,TGTGCCAGCAGCCCAGGGACAGTGGTACAAGAGACCCAGTACTTC,CASSPGTVVQETQYF
-,TRBV4-1,-,TRBJ2-7,TGCGCCAGCAGCCAAGATCCAAGGCTCTCCTACGAGCAGTACTTC,CASSQDPRLSYEQYF
-,TRBV5-4,few,TRBJ1-1,TGTGCCAGCAGCTTGATAACCGACACTGAAGCTTTCTTT,CASSLITDTEAFF
TRBD2,TRBV11-2,-,TRBJ2-1,TGTGCCAGCATCGGACTAGCGGAATACAATGAGCAGTTCTTC,CASIGLAEYNEQFF
-,TRBV9,few,TRBJ1-1,TGTGCCAGCAGCGTAGGAGGGCTCACTGAAGCTTTCTTT,CASSVGGLTEAFF
-,TRBV6-8,once,TRBJ1-4,TGTGCCAGCACCTCAACCGCGGGCATCACAACTAATGAAAAACTGTTTTTT,CASTSTAGITTNEKLFF
-,TRBV27,-,TRBJ2-4,TGTGCCAGCGGAGGGGGGGCCAAAAACATTCAGTACTTC,CASGGGAKNIQYF
-,TRBV27,-,TRBJ1-2,TGTGCCAGCAGTCCGGGGTCAGGATCTGGCTACACCTTC,CASSPGSGSGYTF
-,TRBV27,-,TRBJ1-2,TGTGCCAGCAGCCTAGGGCCGGGTCTGGGTTCTTGGGGCTACACCTTC,CASSLGPGLGSWGYTF
-,TRBV11-2,-,TRBJ2-7,TGTGCCAGCAGCTTGGCTAGCGCGACGGACTACGAGCAGTACTTC,CASSLASATDYEQYF
-,TRBV6-6,-,TRBJ1-4,TGTGCCAGCACCTTCGGCCTTCAATTCCCTGAAAAACTGTTTTTT,CASTFGLQFPEKLFF
-,TRBV4-3,-,TRBJ2-7,TGCGCCAGCAGCCCCATGGCAGGGGCCCCCTACGAGCAGTACTTC,CASSPMAGAPYEQYF
-,TRBV19,-,TRBJ1-5,TGTGCCAGTAGTATAGACCTACCTAGCAATCAGCCCCAGCATTTT,CASSIDLPSNQPQHF
TRBD1,TRBV5-6,-,TRBJ2-7,TGTGCCAGCAGCTGGGACAGGGGGCGGTACGAGCAGTACTTC,CASSWDRGRYEQYF
TRBD2,TRBV29-1,-,TRBJ2-3,TGCAGCGTTGAAGACCCGGGGGGGGGCACAGATACGCAGTATTTT,CSVEDPGGGTDTQYF
TRBD2,TRBV13,-,TRBJ2-1,TGTGCCAGCAGCTTAGGCCCGCGCGGGAGCCGCACCTACAATGAGCAGTTCTTC,CASSLGPRGSRTYNEQFF
-,TRBV9,-,TRBJ2-5,TGTGCCAGCAGCGGGATCCAAGAGACCCAGTACTTC,CASSGIQETQYF
TRBD2,TRBV5-6,-,TRBJ2-7,TGTGCCAGCAGAATAGCGGGAGACCTGGGGGAGTACTTC,CASRIAGDLGEYF
-,TRBV29-1,once,TRBJ2-1,TGCAGCGTTCATGGGGGAACTAGCTTTACCCTCGAGCAGTTCTTC,CSVHGGTSFTLEQFF
-,TRBV6-5,once,TRBJ2-1,TGTGCCAGCAGTTACTCGACGGGAGATTACTACAATGAGCAGTTCTTC,CASSYSTGDYYNEQFF
TRBD2,TRBV4-1,-,TRBJ2-3,TGCGCCAGCAGCCCGACTAGCGGGGGACCAGATACGCAGTATTTT,CASSPTSGGPDTQYF
-,TRBV13,-,TRBJ2-7,TGTGCCAGCAGCTTAGGCCAATTCTTCGGGGTCGAGCAGTACTTC,CASSLGQFFGVEQYF
-,TRBV5-6,-,TRBJ1-6,TGTGCCAGCAGCTTTACAGTTTATAATTCACCCCTCCACTTT,CASSFTVYNSPLHF
TRBD2,TRBV7-4,-,TRBJ2-5,TGTGCCAGCAGCCGGACTAGCGGGGGGTGCCTTCGGGAGACCCAGTACTTC,CASSRTSGGCLRETQYF
-,TRBV4-1,-,TRBJ2-7,TGCGCCAGCAGCCAAGAAGCAGGCTCCTACTACGAGCAGTACTTC,CASSQEAGSYYEQYF
-,TRBV27,-,TRBJ2-3,TGTGCCAGCAGCCTGGGGGCCAGGGAGGGCACAGATACGCAGTATTTT,CASSLGAREGTDTQYF
TRBD1,TRBV7-2,-,TRBJ2-7,TGTGCCAGCAGCCGGCCGGGGACAGGGGACTCCGAGCAGTACTTC,CASSRPGTGDSEQYF
-,TRBV7-9,-,TRBJ1-2,TGTGCCAGCACGGAGGGCTACAAGGAACGTGGCTACACCTTC,CASTEGYKERGYTF
-,TRBV7-6,many,TRBJ1-2,TGTGCCAGCAGCCCTTCGGGGGGTACCTATGGCTACACCTTC,CASSPSGGTYGYTF
TRBD2,TRBV30,-,TRBJ2-7,TGTGCCTCCTCCACTGAGCTAGCGGGAGACTTGCAGTACTTC,CASSTELAGDLQYF
-,TRBV4-3,-,TRBJ2-1,TGCGCCAGCAGCCAAGGGGACCTATATTCCTACAATGAGCAGTTCTTC,CASSQGDLYSYNEQFF
TRBD1,TRBV4-3,once,TRBJ2-7,TGCGCCAGCAGCCAAGCCCTACCGTGGACAGGGGACTACGAGCAGTACTTC,CASSQALPWTGDYEQYF
-,TRBV28,-,TRBJ1-1,TGTGCCAGCAGTCGGGACTTTGAAGCTTTCTTT,CASSRDFEAFF
-,TRBV28,-,TRBJ2-1,TGTGCCAGCAGTTTATGGCAGGGTCGCAATGAGCAGTTCTTC,CASSLWQGRNEQFF
TRBD1,TRBV6-5,once,TRBJ1-6,TGTGCCAGCAGTTATAGTCTCGGGACAGTAAATTCACCCCTCCACTTT,CASSYSLGTVNSPLHF
-,TRBV2,-,TRBJ1-2,TGTGCCAGCAGTGGGGGGGCAAGCTATGGCTACACCTTC,CASSGGASYGYTF
-,TRBV4-1,-,TRBJ2-7,TGCGCCAGCAGCGCACCCTCGTACGAGCAGTACTTC,CASSAPSYEQYF
TRBD2,TRBV10-2,-,TRBJ2-1,TGCGCCAGCAGGGCGGGGGGCCCCTTGTACAATGAGCAGTTCTTC,CASRAGGPLYNEQFF
-,TRBV13,-,TRBJ2-3,TGTGCCAGCGGACCCGCCTGGACAGATACGCAGTATTTT,CASGPAWTDTQYF
TRBD2,TRBV9,-,TRBJ2-3,TGTGCCAGCAGCGTAGCAGCGGGGACAGATACGCAGTATTTT,CASSVAAGTDTQYF
TRBD1,TRBV29-1,-,TRBJ1-1,TGCAGCGTGAGCTTTTCGACAGGGATGAACACTGAAGCTTTCTTT,CSVSFSTGMNTEAFF
-,TRBV11-2,-,TRBJ1-2,TGTGCCAGCAGCCTACGGGGACCTAACTATGGCTACACCTTC,CASSLRGPNYGYTF
-,TRBV19,-,TRBJ1-6,TGTGCCAGTAGTCCGGGGAGCTCCTATAATTCACCCCTCCACTTT,CASSPGSSYNSPLHF
-,TRBV27,few,TRBJ1-6,TGTGCCAGCAGTTTTCTACTCCGGGACACTAATTCACCCCTCCACTTT,CASSFLLRDTNSPLHF
-,TRBV10-2,-,TRBJ1-2,TGCGCCAGCAGTGACCATCTGGGCCCCAGCCGACGGGAGGCCTATGGCTACACCTTC,CASSDHLGPSRREAYGYTF
-,TRBV27,-,TRBJ2-7,TGTGCCAGCAGTTTGGAGGGAACTCTGGTCCCCTACGAGGAGCAGTACTTC,CASSLEGTLVPYEEQYF
-,TRBV5-6,-,TRBJ2-7,TGTGCCAGCAGCTGGGGATCGTACGAGCAGTACTTC,CASSWGSYEQYF